This T cell receptor beta chain was sequenced during a study of identical twins. In its sample, this clonotype was seen a few times. TCRdb ran MiXCR on the 5' RACE reads and lists one entry per CDR3 protein. The repertoire includes approximately 500,000 distinct CDR3 sequences, approximately 24% of them detected once, and over 2.5% sits in the top ten. The V and J ends lost 5 bases and 3 bases respectively, with 16 bases between them. Germline lookup yields CDR1 SGHVS and CDR2 FQNEAQ. The CDR3 covers 16 residues. These data were likewise used in another study, on T cells expressing NK-cell markers.

Material: CD4+ T cells sorted from blood. The TCR sequence derives from a woman between 18 and 30 years old in good health. This rearrangement joins TRBV7-8 to TRBJ1-4; TRBD1 might be the D (6 bases). The CDR3 nucleotides read TGTGCCAGCAGCCGAAGCAGACAGGCAGCTAATGAAAAACTGTTTTTT. Translated, it gives CASSRSRQAANEKLFF.